This T cell receptor beta chain was identified in a study of HIV-infected patients and healthy controls. A single record per CDR3 protein comes from TCRdb applying MiXCR to the 5' RACE reads. Of tens of thousands of distinct CDR3 sequences in the sample, approximately 15% were seen once. The V segment lost 5 bases and the J segment 5 bases; nucleotides outside the gene matches: 10. CDR3 length: 16 residues. CDR1 and CDR2 (germline): SGHTA, FQGNSA. The chain couples TRBV7-2 to TRBJ1-2; 11 nucleotides agree with TRBD1. This receptor was identified in a human donor in good health. The specimen was CD4+ T cells from blood. CDR3 bases: TGTGCCAGCAGCCAAGTACCCGGGACAGGGGGGTATGGCTACACCTTC. Protein product: CASSQVPGTGGYGYTF.